This T cell receptor (beta chain) derives from a study of blood T cell repertoires in COVID-19. As for the study in general: Acute and convalescent COVID-19 samples came from the United States, Italy and Spain. T cells, B-cell-depleted T cells, or PBMCs provided the cDNA or gDNA that served as material.

Trimming removed 0 bases from V and 3 bases from J, with 18 bases in between. The CDR3 length is 17 residues. The germline V gene encodes CDR1 LGHDT and CDR2 YNNKEL (reference sequence). The authors' processing: Counts of nucleated cells, estimated from reference gene primer amplification, were obtained. Clones were sequenced by immunoSEQ multiplex PCR, and TCRdb holds only the in-frame ones, with some missing. That table furnishes V, J and clone size, whereas the DNA furnished D and trimming. The data hold about 200,000 clones, with 86% observed a single time. This clone came up a few times. Material for sequencing was peripheral blood. This TCR derives from an older woman with acute or convalescent COVID-19. V gene TRBV3-1 (or the pseudogene TRBV3-2) combines with J gene TRBJ2-7; weak D call: TRBD2 (6 bases). The CDR3: CASSQEGPGGIGYEQYF. For the CDR3, the DNA is TGTGCCAGCAGCCAAGAGGGGCCTGGCGGGATCGGCTACGAGCAGTACTTC.